These 29 T cell receptor beta chains were all obtained from the same sample, sequenced in a study of identical twins. TCRdb fed the 5' RACE reads into MiXCR, producing one record per CDR3 protein. The sample holds approximately 410,000 distinct CDR3 sequences; around 18% are singletons and the top ten take 12%. Sequencing used naive T cells sorted from blood. These receptors came from a man aged 45-60 years in good health.

This clonotype was seen a handful of times. J is TRBJ2-4 and V is TRBV12-3 or TRBV12-4; D is possibly TRBD2 (5 bases). The V gene lost 3 bases and the J gene lost 3 bases, with 12 bases spanning the gap. This CDR3 region has 15 residues. In nucleotides, the CDR3 is TGTGCCAGCAGTTTTCGTCCCGGGGACAAAAACATTCAGTACTTC. Translation gives CASSFRPGDKNIQYF.

The chain uses TRBV10-3 and TRBJ1-2; D gene uncertain. Germline V CDR1 and CDR2: ENHRY, SYGVKD. This CDR3 is 13 amino acids long. V was pared by 10 bases and J by 4 bases, with 16 bases between. The CDR3 nucleotides read TGTGCCACGAGCTCCGAGGAGGGCTATGGCTACACCTTC. As protein: CATSSEEGYGYTF.

The rearrangement links TRBV5-4 to TRBJ2-3, with TRBD1 matching over 7 bases. This CDR3 is built from 15 residues. V lost 6 bases to trimming and J lost 3 bases; unmatched junction nucleotides: 10. From germline, CDR1 is SGHNT and CDR2 YYREEE (reference sequence). CDR3 residues: CASTTGVRTTDTQYF. CDR3 nucleotide sequence: TGTGCCAGCACTACAGGGGTCAGAACAACAGATACGCAGTATTTT.

This clonotype was counted ten times or more. The V call is TRBV11-1, the J call TRBJ1-6; D is unresolved. The V gene's germline CDR1 is SGHAT and CDR2 FQDESV (reference sequence). The CDR3 extends over 12 amino acids. V lost 5 bases and J 8 bases, leaving 7 bases between the germline ends. Here the CDR3 reads CASSHADSPLHF. CDR3 coding DNA: TGTGCCAGCAGCCATGCAGATTCACCCCTCCACTTT.

In this sample, this clonotype turned up many times. CDR3 nucleotides: TGCAGTGCTGGACAGGCAAGCTCCTACAATGAGCAGTTCTTC. It codes for CSAGQASSYNEQFF. This chain connects TRBV20-1 to TRBJ2-1; 7 bases align to TRBD1. With 5 bases clipped from V and 0 bases from J, the junction kept 4 bases outside the gene matches. Per germline, CDR1 DFQATT and CDR2 SNEGSKA (reference sequence). The CDR3 has 14 amino acids.

The chain recombines TRBV20-1 with TRBJ2-1; 12 bases are shared with TRBD2. The CDR3 is 13 residues long. J lost 5 bases, V lost 6 bases, and 2 bases had no gene match. Germline V gene data show CDR1 as DFQATT and CDR2 as SNEGSKA (reference sequence). CDR3 in amino acids: CSAASGGDNEQFF. The CDR3 DNA is TGCAGTGCGGCTAGCGGGGGGGACAATGAGCAGTTCTTC.

This clonotype was seen more than once but under ten times. The chain has TRBV5-1 and TRBJ2-7, with D perhaps matching TRBD1 (5 bases). The germline gives CDR1 SGHRS, CDR2 YFSETQ. The germline V and J ends were trimmed by 4 bases and 7 bases, with 15 bases remaining between them. The length of the CDR3 is 13 residues. As DNA, the CDR3 is TGCGCCAGCAGCCCCGGAAGGGGTGAGGAGCAGTACTTC. Translated: CASSPGRGEEQYF. The variable domain in full, completed from reference TRBV5-1 and TRBJ2-7, reads KAGVTQTPRYLIKTRGQQVTLSCSPISGHRSVSWYQQTPGQGLQFLFEYFSETQRNKGNFPGRFSGRQFSNSRSEMNVSTLELGDSALYLCASSPGRGEEQYFGPGTRLTVT.

The chain is built from TRBV4-1 and TRBJ1-1; possible D gene TRBD1, 6 bases. This CDR3 is 14 amino acids long. The germline CDR1 and CDR2 sequences are MGHRA and YSYEKL. V lost 3 bases and J lost 4, with 12 bases in between. CDR3: CASSHQGPGTEAFF. Written as DNA, the CDR3 is TGCGCCAGCAGCCATCAGGGGCCGGGCACTGAAGCTTTCTTT.

The gene calls are TRBV10-3 and TRBJ2-4; D gene unclear. The CDR3 loop spans 15 amino acids. Germline CDR1 is ENHRY and CDR2 is SYGVKD. Trimming left V 0 bases short and J 0 bases short, with 6 bases between. CDR3 bases: TGTGCCATCAGTGAGTCGTGGCAAGCCAAAAACATTCAGTACTTC. This encodes CAISESWQAKNIQYF.

This clonotype was observed a handful of times. The genes are TRBV20-1 and TRBJ2-1, with D tentatively TRBD2 (5 bases). Germline V gives CDR1 DFQATT, CDR2 SNEGSKA (reference sequence). V lost 5 bases and J 1 base, leaving 12 bases between the germline ends. The CDR3 runs 14 residues. The CDR3 is CSAPKRRSYNEQFF. The CDR3 bases are TGCAGTGCTCCTAAGCGGCGGTCCTACAATGAGCAGTTCTTC.

This clonotype has more than one count but fewer than ten. The chain combines TRBV20-1 with TRBJ2-2; TRBD2 agrees at 8 bases. The CDR3 is 16 residues long. V dropped 0 bases and J dropped 5; count of bases not matched to a gene: 8. The germline CDR1 and CDR2 sequences are DFQATT and SNEGSKA (reference sequence). The CDR3 spells CSARDRLAGATGELFF. CDR3 nucleotide sequence: TGCAGTGCTAGAGATCGCCTAGCGGGTGCAACCGGGGAGCTGTTTTTT.

The rearrangement joins TRBV10-3 to TRBJ2-1; perhaps D is TRBD1 or TRBD2 (5 bases each). The germline V and J ends were trimmed by 0 bases and 15 bases, with 18 bases remaining between them. This CDR3 is 14 amino acids long. CDR1 and CDR2 (germline): ENHRY, SYGVKD. The CDR3 spells CAISESGGSSVGFF. In DNA form, the CDR3 reads TGTGCCATCAGTGAGTCTGGGGGATCCTCGGTCGGGTTCTTC.

This clonotype appeared many times. V is TRBV6-5 and J is TRBJ1-5; 8 nucleotides agree with TRBD1. CDR1 and CDR2 from the germline V gene are MNHEY and SVGAGI. CDR3 length: 17 amino acids. V was pared by 2 bases and J by 0 bases, with 6 bases of the junction left unmatched. CDR3 in amino acids: CASSYGQGQYSNQPQHF. CDR3 nucleotides: TGTGCCAGCAGTTACGGACAGGGACAGTATAGCAATCAGCCCCAGCATTTT.

This chain connects TRBV27 to TRBJ2-5, with 12 bases matching TRBD2. Per the germline V gene, CDR1 is MNHEY and CDR2 is SMNVEV (reference sequence). After removal of 7 bases from V and 1 base from J, the junction contained 4 bases not matched to a gene. CDR3 size: 15 residues. This CDR3 is CASKGLAGFQETQYF. As DNA, the CDR3 is TGTGCCAGCAAGGGACTAGCGGGCTTCCAAGAGACCCAGTACTTC.

This clonotype was observed a few times. This sequence joins TRBV2 and TRBJ2-1; TRBD1 matches at 11 bases. Germline CDR1 SNHLY, CDR2 FYNNEI. The CDR3 length is 15 residues. V dropped 6 bases and J dropped 8; count of bases not matched to a gene: 9. CDR3 region: CASRTGQGAFDEQFF. CDR3 DNA: TGTGCCAGCAGGACCGGACAGGGGGCTTTCGATGAGCAGTTCTTC.

This clonotype has a count of ten or more. The V gene is TRBV5-1, the J gene TRBJ2-1; D is undetermined. Trimming cost V 4 bases and J 6 bases, with 8 bases left between them. Germline values: CDR1 SGHRS, CDR2 YFSETQ. There are 12 residues in the CDR3. The CDR3 spells CASSPTSNEQFF. The CDR3, as DNA: TGCGCCAGCAGCCCCACCAGCAATGAGCAGTTCTTC.

The chain joins TRBV6-2 or TRBV6-3 to TRBJ2-1; D is uncertain. The ends were cut back, 7 bases at V and 5 bases at J, with 15 bases in the middle. This CDR3 spans 14 amino acids. Germline CDR1 reads MNHEY; CDR2 reads SVGEGT. The CDR3 protein is CASTDSGGNNEQFF. Here the CDR3 DNA reads TGTGCCAGCACCGACTCTGGCGGAAACAATGAGCAGTTCTTC.

This chain uses TRBV3-1 with TRBJ1-1; tentatively, D is TRBD1 (6 bases). Trimming removed 1 base at V and 5 bases at J, with 14 bases between. There are 15 residues in the CDR3. Germline-derived CDR1 and CDR2 are LGHDT and YNNKEL (reference sequence). The CDR3 nucleotides read TGTGCCAGCAGCCAAGGCGGAGGGGGGGGAACTGAAGCTTTCTTT. This codes for CASSQGGGGGTEAFF.

There are a few counts of this clonotype. The V and J genes are TRBV4-3 and TRBJ2-1; TRBD2 aligns across 13 bases. Losses at the gene ends were 2 bases for V and 8 bases for J; bases not matched to a gene: 6. Per the germline V gene, CDR1 is LGHNA and CDR2 is YSLEER. The CDR3 extends over 16 amino acids. This chain's CDR3 is CASSQWTSGRRDEQFF. CDR3 nucleotides: TGCGCCAGCAGCCAATGGACTAGCGGGAGACGGGATGAGCAGTTCTTC.

This clonotype was counted ten times or more. The chain carries TRBV29-1 and TRBJ1-5; D is ambiguous. The CDR3 is 12 amino acids. The V gene's germline CDR1 is SQVTM and CDR2 ANQGSEA. V dropped 2 bases and J dropped 11 bases, with 13 bases sitting between them. The chain's CDR3 is CSVETGDGSQHF. CDR3 in DNA: TGCAGCGTTGAAACGGGAGATGGGTCCCAGCATTTT.

J is TRBJ1-5 and V is TRBV20-1, with TRBD1 matching 8 bases. CDR1 and CDR2 (germline): DFQATT, SNEGSKA (reference sequence). The CDR3 spans 15 residues. The V gene end was trimmed by 7 bases and the J gene end by 6 bases; junction bases not matched to a gene: 14. This CDR3 reads CSVTKGTGGSQPQHF. DNA of the CDR3: TGCAGTGTTACCAAAGGAACAGGGGGGAGTCAGCCCCAGCATTTT.

The rearrangement links TRBV11-2 to TRBJ2-5; 8 positions match TRBD2. V was clipped by 3 bases and J by 4 bases; unmatched bases: 4. CDR3 length equals 14 residues. CDR1 SGHAT and CDR2 FQNNGV come from the germline V gene. The CDR3, as DNA: TGTGCCAGCAGCTTTACTAGCGGAATAGAGACCCAGTACTTC. Translating it yields CASSFTSGIETQYF.

This clonotype came up many times. The genes are TRBV3-1 and TRBJ1-2; D gene uncertain. The V end was cut by 1 base, the J end by 5 bases, with 14 bases between. The CDR3 totals 15 residues. Germline CDR1 is LGHDT and CDR2 is YNNKEL (reference sequence). This chain's CDR3 is CASSQGGTRVYGYTF. CDR3 coding DNA: TGTGCCAGCAGCCAAGGAGGTACAAGGGTTTATGGCTACACCTTC.

The chain is built from TRBV27 and TRBJ1-2; 7 bases agree with TRBD1. Germline V lookup: CDR1 MNHEY, CDR2 SMNVEV (reference sequence). CDR3 size: 13 residues. Trimming took 6 bases from V and 4 from J; bases not matched to a gene: 5. The CDR3 protein is CASSEDRSYGYTF. The CDR3 DNA sequence: TGTGCCAGCAGCGAGGACAGGAGCTATGGCTACACCTTC.

CDR3 DNA sequence: TGTGCCAGCACCCGGGACAACGTCTACACCTTC. Amino acid sequence: CASTRDNVYTF. The V call is TRBV27, the J call TRBJ1-2; a weak D match, TRBD1 (6 bases). CDR3 size: 11 residues. V gave up 7 bases and J gave up 10 bases, with 13 bases separating them. Germline V gives CDR1 MNHEY, CDR2 SMNVEV (reference sequence).

V usage is TRBV10-3 and J usage is TRBJ1-5; D ambiguous. Germline V lookup: CDR1 ENHRY, CDR2 SYGVKD. V gave up 4 bases and J gave up 0 bases, with 10 bases separating them. The CDR3 sequence is 15 residues long. For the CDR3, the DNA is TGTGCCATCAGTGTGGCAGCTGATAGCAATCAGCCCCAGCATTTT. Its protein is CAISVAADSNQPQHF.

This clonotype was seen more than once but under ten times. CDR3: CASSSHKGNEAFF. CDR3 DNA: TGCGCCAGCAGCTCCCACAAGGGAAATGAAGCTTTCTTT. This chain uses TRBV4-3 with TRBJ1-1; D uncertain. In germline, CDR1 is LGHNA, CDR2 YSLEER. CDR3 length: 13 residues. With 5 bases removed from V and 7 bases from J, the gap between germline ends came to 14 bases.

V gene TRBV6-1 combines with J gene TRBJ1-5; D call uncertain. V lost 6 bases and J 8 bases, leaving 11 bases between the germline ends. This CDR3 has 12 amino acids. Germline CDR1 MNHNS, CDR2 SASEGT. This CDR3 reads CASSPASKPQHF. CDR3 coding DNA: TGTGCCAGCAGCCCGGCCAGTAAGCCCCAGCATTTT.

The genes are TRBV5-1 and TRBJ1-2; the match to TRBD1 covers 7 bases. This CDR3 has 14 amino acids. The junction had 5 bases not matched to a gene; V was cut back by 4 bases and J by 2 bases. Germline V gene lookup returns CDR1 SGHRS and CDR2 YFSETQ. The CDR3 nucleotides read TGCGCCAGCAGCGGGGGACAGCCGAACTATGGCTACACCTTC. Its protein product is CASSGGQPNYGYTF.